The T cell receptor beta chain under discussion was sequenced for a study of T cell responses to AZD1222 COVID-19 vaccine. Repertoires were generated with immunoSEQ multiplex PCR, while TCRdb's copy carries only in-frame clones and drops some. The profile shows 180,000 or so clones, 88% of them singletons. CDR1 is LGHNA and CDR2 is YSLEER in the germline V gene. V gave up 1 base and J gave up 9 bases; unmatched junction bases: 2. This CDR3 spans 13 amino acids. Pooling covered second doses at about 4 or about 12 weeks. The sample consisted of peripheral blood, taken 28 days after the second AZD1222 dose. This chain links TRBV4-3 with TRBJ2-2, with 7 bases identical to TRBD2. The clonotype originates from an adult who received the AZD1222 COVID-19 vaccine. CDR3 loop: CASSQGEGRELFF. CDR3 nucleotide sequence: TGCGCCAGCAGCCAAGGGGAGGGTAGGGAGCTGTTTTTT.